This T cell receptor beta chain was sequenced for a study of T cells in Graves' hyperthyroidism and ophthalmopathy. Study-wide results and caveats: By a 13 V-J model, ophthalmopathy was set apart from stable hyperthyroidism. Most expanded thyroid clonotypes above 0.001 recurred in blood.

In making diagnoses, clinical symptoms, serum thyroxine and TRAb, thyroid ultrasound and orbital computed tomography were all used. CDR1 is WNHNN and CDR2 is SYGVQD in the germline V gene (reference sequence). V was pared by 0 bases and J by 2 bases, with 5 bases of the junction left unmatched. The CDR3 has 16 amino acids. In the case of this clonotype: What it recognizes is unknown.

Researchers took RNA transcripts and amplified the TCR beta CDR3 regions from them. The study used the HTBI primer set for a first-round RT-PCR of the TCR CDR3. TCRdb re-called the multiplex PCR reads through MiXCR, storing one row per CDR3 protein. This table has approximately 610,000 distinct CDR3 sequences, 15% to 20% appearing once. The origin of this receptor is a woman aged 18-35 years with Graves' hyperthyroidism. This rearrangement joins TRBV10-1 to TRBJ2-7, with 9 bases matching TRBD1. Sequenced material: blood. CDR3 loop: CASSESGTGKTYEQYF. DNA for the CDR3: TGCGCCAGCAGTGAGTCTGGGACAGGGAAAACCTACGAGCAGTACTTC.